A single TCR beta chain is shown here with its context. This clonotype was observed a handful of times. The target of this receptor is not known. Qualities for individual bases were not recorded, and no much larger clone is one base off. The data derive from a study of T cell repertoires in cytomegalovirus infection (dated by TCRdb to 2018 to 2020). Context from the whole study: Peptide stimulations targeted recently identified HLA-C-restricted CMV epitopes, whose presentation resists viral immunomodulation, together with well-studied HLA-B-restricted epitopes. Donor HLA type was relevant to the analysis, because carriage of CMV infection together with the matching HLA type was indicated by public TCR beta signatures. Broad study findings and their caveats: The ex vivo response was dominated by HLA-C-restricted CMV-specific TCR beta clonotypes, which also provided the single most frequent clonotype in two of eight donors. In both this cohort and an independent cohort of 350 or so donors, the cumulative frequency of public TCR beta family members distinguished carriers of CMV infection plus the relevant HLA type.

The sequencer listed for this sample is Illumina HiSeq 1500. The raw public data were reprocessed by TCRdb itself: fastp quality trimming at Q25, MiXCR clonotype calling, in-frame beta chains only. Identical CDR3 proteins give one entry, which carries the most common genes and DNA. The sample data list about 110,000 distinct CDR3 sequences, and 29% of these were observed just once. Around 80% of the sample is in the top ten clones. The label giving this sample's treatment or condition can be read as: in vitro stimulation with specific CMV peptide epitopes to enrich CMV-specific T cells. V drops 6 bases and J drops 5 bases, leaving 16 bases in between. The CDR3 spans 14 residues, from the cysteine through the phenylalanine. Only CDR3 DNA remains: 42 bases, in frame from the first base. CDR1 and CDR2 (LNHDA, SQIVND) derive from the germline V gene (reference sequence).

The clonotype comes from a human donor in good health (CMV status not recorded). Some clones in this sample may be carry-over from other donors' samples. The chain joins TRBV19 to TRBJ1-1, with TRBD1 tentatively as D gene (5 bases match). The source material was CD8+ T cells from cultured PBMCs, sampled from culture after CMV antigen stimulation. The CDR3 region reads CASRAAGGGTEAFF. The DNA sequence reads TGTGCCAGTAGGGCGGCCGGGGGGGGGACTGAAGCTTTCTTT.